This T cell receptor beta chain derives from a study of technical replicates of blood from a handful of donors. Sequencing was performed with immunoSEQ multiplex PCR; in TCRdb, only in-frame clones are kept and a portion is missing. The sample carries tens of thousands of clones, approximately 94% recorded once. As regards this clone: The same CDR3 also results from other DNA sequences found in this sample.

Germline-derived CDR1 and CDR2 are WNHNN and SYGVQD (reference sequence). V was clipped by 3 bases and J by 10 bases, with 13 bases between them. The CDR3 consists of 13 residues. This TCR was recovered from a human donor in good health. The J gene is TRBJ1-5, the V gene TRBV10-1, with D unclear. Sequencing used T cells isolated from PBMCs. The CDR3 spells CASSEVGLQPQHF. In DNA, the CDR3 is TGCGCCAGCAGTGAAGTGGGCCTTCAACCCCAGCATTTT.